Presented here are 30 T cell receptor beta chains from one specimen sequenced in a study of cytomegalovirus exposure and HLA in healthy donors. PCR used 60 Vbeta primers and 13 Jbeta primers. The repertoire was sequenced with immunoSEQ multiplex PCR; TCRdb's copy has only in-frame clones and lacks some. The data show approximately 85,000 clones, about 82% seen once. Sequenced sample: PBMCs. These receptors were obtained from a young man in good health and CMV-seronegative.

The gene calls are TRBV30 and TRBJ2-5; possibly TRBD1 for D (6 bases). There are 15 residues in the CDR3. The V end was cut by 3 bases, the J end by 2 bases, with 16 bases between. CDR1 and CDR2 from the germline V gene are GTSNPN and SVGIG (reference sequence). The CDR3 loop reads CAWSKFPGTQETQYF. The CDR3 nucleotides read TGTGCCTGGAGCAAATTCCCCGGGACACAAGAGACCCAGTACTTC. The variable domain in full, with the rest retrieved from reference TRBV30 and TRBJ2-5, is SQTIHQWPATLVQPVGSPLSLECTVEGTSNPNLYWYRQAAGRGLQLLFYSVGIGQISSEVPQNLSASRPQDRQFILSSKKLLLSDSGFYLCAWSKFPGTQETQYFGPGTRLLVL.

As DNA, the CDR3 is TGTGCCAGTAGCAAACTCGAGCGGCCTGAGAACACTGAAGCTTTCTTT. This gives the protein CASSKLERPENTEAFF. V and J are TRBV19 and TRBJ1-1; D is ambiguous. Germline V gene lookup returns CDR1 LNHDA and CDR2 SQIVND (reference sequence). This CDR3 is 16 amino acids long. The V gene lost 6 bases and the J gene lost 1 base, with 18 bases spanning the gap.

The genes are TRBV7-9 and TRBJ1-5; TRBD1 is a possible D gene (5 bases). V lost 1 base, J lost 0 bases, and 7 bases lay in between. CDR1 is SEHNR, CDR2 FQNEAQ, per germline (reference sequence). This CDR3 contains 15 residues. CDR3 protein: CASSLGDSSNQPQHF. In DNA, the CDR3 is TGTGCCAGCAGCTTAGGAGACAGTAGCAATCAGCCCCAGCATTTT. Supplemented by reference TRBV7-9 and TRBJ1-5, the full variable domain reads DTGVSQNPRHKITKRGQNVTFRCDPISEHNRLYWYRQTLGQGPEFLTYFQNEAQLEKSRLLSDRFSAERPKGSFSTLEIQRTEQGDSAMYLCASSLGDSSNQPQHFGDGTRLSIL.

This chain links TRBV21-1 with TRBJ2-2; the table's D call TRBD1 went unverified against the DNA. TRBV21-1 is described as a pseudogene. There are 16 residues in the CDR3. Here the CDR3 reads CASSKEGTGGTGELFF. The CDR3 DNA reads TGTGCCAGCAGCAAAGAAGGAACAGGGGGCACCGGGGAGCTGTTTTTT.

The chain is built from TRBV27 and TRBJ2-1, with a possible D match to TRBD1 (6 bases). The CDR3 extends over 18 amino acids. V dropped 7 bases and J dropped 0 bases, with 22 bases sitting between them. Germline loops: CDR1 MNHEY, CDR2 SMNVEV (reference sequence). CDR3 bases: TGTGCCAGCACCCAGGGGACGTCTTTCGCCGGCTCCTACAATGAGCAGTTCTTC. It translates to CASTQGTSFAGSYNEQFF.

This rearrangement joins TRBV30 to TRBJ1-3; possibly TRBD1 for D (6 bases). The V end lost 1 base, the J end lost 0 bases, and 10 bases lay between the germline ends. This CDR3 has 15 residues. Germline CDR1 is GTSNPN and CDR2 is SVGIG (reference sequence). CDR3 nucleotides: TGTGCCTGGAGTGGGGGGCCTCGCTCTGGAAACACCATATATTTT. Protein sequence: CAWSGGPRSGNTIYF.

About this clone itself: A junction end diverges from the germline sequence, so it may reflect a read error. The sample has other DNA sequences that encode this CDR3 too. This rearrangement joins TRBV27 to TRBJ1-1; 7 bases are a match to TRBD1. Germline CDR1 and CDR2: MNHEY and SMNVEV (reference sequence). CDR3 length: 13 amino acids. For the CDR3, the DNA is TGTGCCAGCAGTATGACAGGGCCCACTGAAGCTTTTTTT. Its protein is CASSMTGPTEAFF.

The rearrangement uses TRBV6-5 and TRBJ1-1, with 9 bases aligning to TRBD1. This CDR3 contains 13 residues. With 8 bases clipped from V and 5 bases from J, the junction kept 6 bases outside the gene matches. In germline, CDR1 is MNHEY, CDR2 SVGAGI. For the CDR3, the DNA is TGTGCCAGCGGGGACAGGGCTAAGACTGAAGCTTTCTTT. Its translation: CASGDRAKTEAFF.

The table lists this clone with a few counts. The chain uses TRBV6-1 and TRBJ1-4; possible D gene TRBD1, 6 bases. Germline V gene sequence: CDR1 MNHNS, CDR2 SASEGT. The CDR3 length is 14 residues. Between the trimmed V and J ends, which lost 4 bases and 7 bases, there was a span of 13 bases. The CDR3 nucleotides read TGTGCCAGCAGTGTGGGGGGGCTTCGTGAAAAACTGTTTTTT. Residues: CASSVGGLREKLFF.

V gene TRBV7-9 combines with J gene TRBJ2-7; 9 positions agree with TRBD1. J was trimmed by 9 bases and V by 5 bases; bases with no gene match: 11. The CDR3 has 14 amino acids. Germline V gives CDR1 SEHNR, CDR2 FQNEAQ (reference sequence). CDR3 sequence (DNA): TGTGCCAGCAGCCGGGGGGACAGGGTGATCGGGCAGTACTTC. Translated, it gives CASSRGDRVIGQYF.

This chain uses TRBV5-4 with TRBJ1-1; D remains unclear. Germline loops: CDR1 SGHNT, CDR2 YYREEE (reference sequence). Trimming pared 2 bases from V and 1 base from J, leaving 15 bases between. The CDR3 length is 16 residues. The CDR3 sequence: CASSFGIARGNTEAFF. The CDR3 nucleotides are TGTGCCAGCAGCTTTGGTATAGCTCGCGGGAACACTGAAGCTTTCTTT.

The rearrangement links TRBV28 to TRBJ2-1; D may be TRBD2 (5 bases). Germline V lookup: CDR1 MDHEN, CDR2 SYDVKM. The CDR3 spans 13 residues. V was cut by 7 bases and J by 9 bases, with 16 bases left in between. The CDR3 reads CASNPRVRSEQFF. CDR3 DNA: TGTGCCAGCAATCCGAGGGTCAGGAGTGAGCAGTTCTTC.

This chain uses TRBV7-9 with TRBJ1-5; weak D call: TRBD1 (6 bases). Trimming removed 0 bases from V and 11 bases from J, with 11 bases in between. The CDR3 contains 13 residues. Per germline, CDR1 SEHNR and CDR2 FQNEAQ (reference sequence). The CDR3 loop is CASSLAPQGTQHF. The CDR3 DNA sequence: TGTGCCAGCAGCTTAGCGCCCCAGGGGACCCAGCATTTT.

This clone was picked up one time. The chain combines TRBV7-9 with TRBJ1-2; unclear D gene. The CDR3 is 15 residues long. Germline CDR1 and CDR2: SEHNR and FQNEAQ (reference sequence). Trimming stripped 1 base from V and 7 bases from J, with 16 bases between. The CDR3 sequence: CASSLGGRGSGGYTF. DNA of the CDR3: TGTGCCAGCAGCTTAGGAGGTCGTGGGAGCGGTGGCTACACCTTC.

V gene TRBV7-2 combines with J gene TRBJ2-5, with a tentative D call TRBD1 (6 bases). This CDR3 spans 13 amino acids. Per germline, CDR1 SGHTA and CDR2 FQGNSA. With 6 bases removed from V and 5 bases from J, the gap between germline ends came to 13 bases. The CDR3 protein is CASSSGAGETQYF. CDR3 nucleotides: TGTGCCAGCAGTTCAGGGGCAGGGGAGACCCAGTACTTC.

The count of this clone is one. The V call is TRBV2, the J call TRBJ1-6, with D unclear. The CDR3 loop spans 16 amino acids. With 6 bases removed from V and 0 bases from J, the gap between germline ends came to 12 bases. The germline CDR1 and CDR2 sequences are SNHLY and FYNNEI. The chain's CDR3 is CASRKEGSSYNSPLHF. The CDR3 DNA sequence: TGTGCCAGCAGAAAGGAGGGTAGCTCCTATAATTCACCCCTCCACTTT.

J is TRBJ1-2 and V is TRBV5-4; D ambiguous. Trimming stripped 1 base from V and 4 bases from J, with 11 bases between. This CDR3 has 14 amino acids. Germline loops: CDR1 SGHNT, CDR2 YYREEE (reference sequence). The CDR3, as DNA: TGTGCCAGCAGCTTGTCCCGGGGTGCCTATGGCTACACCTTC. The encoded protein is CASSLSRGAYGYTF. Full variable domain (missing parts from reference TRBV5-4 and TRBJ1-2): ETGVTQSPTHLIKTRGQQVTLRCSSQSGHNTVSWYQQALGQGPQFIFQYYREEENGRGNFPPRFSGLQFPNYSSELNVNALELDDSALYLCASSLSRGAYGYTFGSGTRLTVV.

This CDR3 reads CASSSQGKGNQPQHF. CDR3 DNA sequence: TGTGCCAGCAGCTCGCAGGGGAAGGGCAATCAGCCCCAGCATTTT. V is TRBV7-9 and J is TRBJ1-5; a possible D gene is TRBD1 (6 bases). The CDR3 is 15 residues long. Germline V gene lookup returns CDR1 SEHNR and CDR2 FQNEAQ (reference sequence). V lost 4 bases to trimming and J lost 2 bases, with 12 bases between them.

Written as DNA, the CDR3 is TGTGCCAGTTTCCGGGACATCTCCAAAAACATTCAGTACTTC. Amino acid sequence: CASFRDISKNIQYF. This chain uses TRBV6-6 with TRBJ2-4, with TRBD1 as a possible D gene (6 bases). The germline V gene encodes CDR1 MNHNY and CDR2 SVGAGI (reference sequence). Trimming took off 9 bases at V and 2 bases at J, with 14 bases between the two ends. CDR3 length equals 14 residues.

The chain is built from TRBV15 and TRBJ1-6; maybe TRBD1 (6 bases). Trimming took off 5 bases at V and 9 bases at J, with 11 bases between the two ends. Germline V gene sequence: CDR1 LNHNV, CDR2 YYDKDF (reference sequence). This CDR3 is built from 13 residues. DNA for the CDR3: TGTGCCACCAGCCCGCAGGGGAGTTCACCCCTCCACTTT. Its protein is CATSPQGSSPLHF.

The chain carries TRBV10-3 and TRBJ2-3; TRBD2 matches at 8 bases. V lost 8 bases, J lost 4 bases, and 5 bases stayed unmatched. Germline V gene sequence: CDR1 ENHRY, CDR2 SYGVKD. This CDR3 is 13 amino acids long. The CDR3 protein is CAIRAGGADTQYF. In nucleotides, the CDR3 is TGTGCCATCCGGGCGGGGGGCGCAGATACGCAGTATTTT.

This clone was recorded a few times. The chain carries TRBV5-6 and TRBJ1-3; D unresolved. Trimming stripped 0 bases from V and 2 bases from J, with 3 bases between. This CDR3 contains 13 residues. CDR1 is SGHDT, CDR2 YYEEEE, per germline. The CDR3 DNA follows: TGTGCCAGCAGCTTGGACACTGGAAACACCATATATTTT. Amino acids: CASSLDTGNTIYF.

The CDR3 loop reads CASSPGGSGSETQYF. CDR3 bases: TGTGCCAGCAGCCCGGGGGGTAGCGGGAGTGAGACCCAGTACTTC. V usage is TRBV5-4 and J usage is TRBJ2-5; 9 bases are shared with TRBD2. CDR3 size: 15 residues. The V gene's germline CDR1 is SGHNT and CDR2 YYREEE (reference sequence). The trim removed 4 bases at V and 5 bases at J, leaving 9 bases unmatched.

This clone was observed once. The chain combines TRBV7-2 with TRBJ1-1; TRBD1 agrees at 8 bases. CDR1 is SGHTA and CDR2 is FQGNSA in the germline V gene. The CDR3 is 14 residues long. With V trimmed by 5 bases and J by 3 bases, 5 bases remained unmatched. The CDR3 bases are TGTGCCAGCAGCCGGACAGGGTCTGACACTGAAGCTTTCTTT. Protein sequence: CASSRTGSDTEAFF. The entire variable domain, with the rest obtained from reference TRBV7-2 and TRBJ1-1, is as follows: GAGVSQSPSNKVTEKGKDVELRCDPISGHTALYWYRQSLGQGLEFLIYFQGNSAPDKSGLPSDRFSAERTGGSVSTLTIQRTQQEDSAVYLCASSRTGSDTEAFFGQGTRLTVV.

V usage is TRBV7-9 and J usage is TRBJ2-7, with 7 bases fitting TRBD1. The assigned J gene may be wrong: the sequence end matches TRBJ2-5 better. The CDR3 contains 15 residues. Germline-derived CDR1 and CDR2 are SEHNR and FQNEAQ (reference sequence). The CDR3 DNA reads as TGTGCCAGCAGCTTACGGACAGGACTCGGAGAGACCCAGTACTTC. This gives the protein CASSLRTGLGETQYF.

The chain combines TRBV5-8 with TRBJ2-7; 7 bases agree with TRBD1. The germline V gene has CDR1 SGHTS and CDR2 YDEGEE. The CDR3 is made up of 13 amino acids. Trimming at V came to 2 bases and at J to 5 bases, leaving 4 bases not matched to a gene. DNA of the CDR3: TGTGCCAGCAGCTTCAGGGGGATCAACGAGCAGTACTTC. It yields the protein CASSFRGINEQYF.

This sequence joins TRBV2 and TRBJ2-3, with 7 bases that match TRBD2. Trimming removed 8 bases from V and 2 bases from J; junction bases left unmatched: 7. The CDR3 sequence is 14 residues long. In germline, CDR1 is SNHLY, CDR2 FYNNEI. In nucleotides, the CDR3 is TGTGCCAGCGGTAGCGGGTCCTACACAGATACGCAGTATTTT. Amino acids: CASGSGSYTDTQYF.

The chain is built from TRBV28 and TRBJ2-6, with D hard to call. Per germline, CDR1 MDHEN and CDR2 SYDVKM. The CDR3 consists of 14 residues. V lost 3 bases and J 3 bases, leaving 6 bases between the germline ends. DNA of the CDR3: TGTGCCAGCAGTTTCACGGGTGGGGCCAACGTCCTGACTTTC. Protein sequence: CASSFTGGANVLTF.

The V call is TRBV27, the J call TRBJ1-4, with D uncertain. V was clipped by 3 bases and J by 2 bases, with 10 bases between them. The germline V gene has CDR1 MNHEY and CDR2 SMNVEV (reference sequence). This CDR3 comprises 15 residues. CDR3 amino acids: CASSLVGRTNEKLFF. DNA for the CDR3: TGTGCCAGCAGTTTGGTGGGGAGGACTAATGAAAAACTGTTTTTT. Together with reference TRBV27 and TRBJ1-4, the CDR3 gives the full variable domain: EAQVTQNPRYLITVTGKKLTVTCSQNMNHEYMSWYRQDPGLGLRQIYYSMNVEVTDKGDVPEGYKVSRKEKRNFPLILESPSPNQTSLYFCASSLVGRTNEKLFFGSGTQLSVL.

V and J are TRBV5-4 and TRBJ2-2, with TRBD1 matching over 11 bases. Germline V lookup: CDR1 SGHNT, CDR2 YYREEE (reference sequence). V was pared by 0 bases and J by 5 bases, with 0 bases of the junction left unmatched. This CDR3 spans 15 amino acids. CDR3 residues: CASSLGDRGTGELFF. The CDR3 nucleotides are TGTGCCAGCAGCTTGGGGGACAGGGGGACCGGGGAGCTGTTTTTT.